The 22 T cell receptor beta chains listed next were all sequenced from one sample in a study of graft-versus-host responses after intestinal transplantation. Intraepithelial and lamina propria lymphocytes were freed from processed graft tissue. Produced via immunoSEQ multiplex PCR; TCRdb's table is partial and in-frame only. This sample has 60,000 to 65,000 clones, with about 89% found just once. The input for sequencing was ileum tissue, taken more than 350 days after transplant. The receptor source for this set is a human patient who received an intestinal transplant, so some T cells may come from the graft donor.

The chain uses TRBV29-1 and TRBJ2-5; D might be TRBD1 or TRBD2, each matching 5 bases. The germline CDR1 and CDR2 sequences are SQVTM and ANQGSEA. The CDR3 is 11 residues long. V lost 8 bases, J lost 5 bases, and 12 bases lay in between. In DNA, the CDR3 is TGCAGCTGGGGGTTGGGGGAGACCCAGTACTTC. Protein sequence: CSWGLGETQYF.

The chain uses TRBV28 and TRBJ2-7; D unresolved. In germline, CDR1 is MDHEN, CDR2 SYDVKM. The V gene lost 6 bases and the J gene lost 7 bases, with 10 bases spanning the gap. The CDR3 totals 11 residues. DNA of the CDR3: TGTGCCAGCAGCCTCGTGCGGGAGCAGTACTTC. Translating it yields CASSLVREQYF.

To note about this clone: Additional DNA sequences in this sample encode the identical CDR3. The chain combines TRBV4-1 with TRBJ2-5; maybe TRBD2 (5 bases). The closer fit of TRBJ2-7 to the DNA end suggests the J call may be wrong. The CDR3 is 13 amino acids. CDR1 and CDR2 (germline): MGHRA, YSYEKL. The CDR3 nucleotides read TGCGCCAGCAGCCAAGGACTAAGCTACGAGCAGTACTTC. Translated: CASSQGLSYEQYF.

This clone was observed a few times. The chain joins TRBV11-1 to TRBJ2-1; D not certain. The germline gives CDR1 SGHAT, CDR2 FQDESV (reference sequence). The V and J ends lost 4 bases and 10 bases respectively, with 17 bases between them. The CDR3 consists of 14 residues. The CDR3, as DNA: TGTGCCAGCAGCTCCCCCGGTACTGGAATAGAGCAGTTCTTC. Translation gives CASSSPGTGIEQFF.

The chain joins TRBV4-1 to TRBJ1-3; the D gene is possibly TRBD1 (6 bases). Germline CDR1 MGHRA, CDR2 YSYEKL. V was shortened by 1 base and J by 3 bases, with 7 bases between the two germline ends. This CDR3 has 14 amino acids. CDR3 in amino acids: CASSQGRGGNTIYF. As DNA, the CDR3 is TGCGCCAGCAGCCAAGGCAGGGGTGGAAACACCATATATTTT.

The chain employs TRBV6-5 and TRBJ2-3, with a weak D call TRBD2 (6 bases). The CDR3 is 15 residues long. Per germline, CDR1 MNHEY and CDR2 SVGAGI. Trimming took 7 bases from V and 0 from J, leaving 14 bases between them. The CDR3 protein is CASTPAGTSTDTQYF. In DNA form, the CDR3 reads TGTGCCAGCACCCCAGCGGGTACTAGCACAGATACGCAGTATTTT.

The V gene is TRBV7-2, the J gene TRBJ2-1, with a weak D call TRBD2 (5 bases). The germline V and J ends were trimmed by 2 bases and 4 bases, with 12 bases remaining between them. There are 15 residues in the CDR3. Germline lookup yields CDR1 SGHTA and CDR2 FQGNSA. The DNA for the CDR3 is TGTGCCAGCAGCTTAACGCGGGCCCCTTACAATGAGCAGTTCTTC. Its translation: CASSLTRAPYNEQFF.

The V and J genes are TRBV28 and TRBJ1-5; TRBD1 aligns across 10 bases. V was clipped by 5 bases and J by 1 base; unmatched bases: 5. Per the germline V gene, CDR1 is MDHEN and CDR2 is SYDVKM. The CDR3 has 16 amino acids. CDR3 protein: CASSLRQGASNQPQHF. The CDR3 DNA reads as TGTGCCAGCAGTCTTAGACAGGGGGCAAGCAATCAGCCCCAGCATTTT.

The sample holds a few counts of this clone. Here the CDR3 reads CASSPWAGLEAFF. The CDR3 DNA is TGTGCCAGCAGCCCTTGGGCCGGGCTTGAAGCTTTCTTT. The chain uses TRBV11-2 and TRBJ1-1; D is undetermined. Germline lookup yields CDR1 SGHAT and CDR2 FQNNGV. The CDR3 is 13 amino acids. V gave up 5 bases and J gave up 7 bases, with 14 bases separating them.

V is TRBV9 and J is TRBJ2-3; 7 bases are a match to TRBD2. This CDR3 comprises 17 residues. The V gene's germline CDR1 is SGDLS and CDR2 YYNGEE. V lost 3 bases to trimming and J lost 4 bases; unmatched junction nucleotides: 14. The CDR3 DNA reads as TGTGCCAGCAGCGACGCTCTTTCCGGGACTACGCCAGATACGCAGTATTTT. Its translation: CASSDALSGTTPDTQYF.

The chain combines TRBV18 with TRBJ2-7; D possibly corresponds to TRBD1 (6 bases). This CDR3 contains 14 residues. With 2 bases removed from V and 4 bases from J, the gap between germline ends came to 12 bases. Germline V lookup: CDR1 KGHSH, CDR2 LQKENI. The DNA for the CDR3 is TGTGCCAGCTCACCAGAGGCAGGGGAGTACGAGCAGTACTTC. This encodes CASSPEAGEYEQYF.

This chain joins TRBV6-5 and TRBJ1-4; D call uncertain. CDR1 is MNHEY, CDR2 SVGAGI, per germline. V was shortened by 4 bases and J by 8 bases, with 14 bases between the two germline ends. The length of the CDR3 is 14 residues. The CDR3 DNA reads as TGTGCCAGCAGTTTTGGAGGATCGCGCGAAAAACTGTTTTTT. Its translation is CASSFGGSREKLFF.

The rearrangement uses TRBV19 and TRBJ1-3; D gene uncertain. V dropped 9 bases and J dropped 0 bases, with 18 bases sitting between them. There are 16 residues in the CDR3. Germline V lookup: CDR1 LNHDA, CDR2 SQIVND (reference sequence). The CDR3 DNA reads TGTGCCAGCGGGTATCGGCTTCAGATCTCTGGAAACACCATATATTTT. This codes for CASGYRLQISGNTIYF.

This chain joins TRBV11-3 and TRBJ2-1; TRBD1 or TRBD2 may be the D gene (6 bases each). The V end lost 2 bases, the J end lost 8 bases, and 16 bases lay between the germline ends. Germline CDR1 SGHNT, CDR2 YENEEA. The CDR3 is 15 residues long. CDR3 coding DNA: TGTGCCAGCAGCTTATATCCGGGGGCGGTCGATGAGCAGTTCTTC. It translates to CASSLYPGAVDEQFF.

This chain joins TRBV4-1 and TRBJ1-4; maybe TRBD1 (6 bases). The CDR3 runs 16 residues. Looked up from germline, CDR1 is MGHRA and CDR2 is YSYEKL. V was shortened by 0 bases and J by 8 bases, with 16 bases between the two germline ends. Written as DNA, the CDR3 is TGCGCCAGCAGCCAAGATAGGAACAGGGCCAGCGAAAAACTGTTTTTT. It codes for CASSQDRNRASEKLFF.

The DNA for the CDR3 is TGTGCCAGCAGCCCTACAGGAGACACTGAAGCTTTCTTT. Translated: CASSPTGDTEAFF. The chain combines TRBV7-3 with TRBJ1-1, with D perhaps matching TRBD1 (5 bases). V dropped 5 bases and J dropped 3 bases, with 10 bases sitting between them. The CDR3 runs to 13 residues. Germline V gene data show CDR1 as SGHTA and CDR2 as FQGTGA. Full variable domain (rest looked up from reference TRBV7-3 and TRBJ1-1): GAGVSQTPSNKVTEKGKYVELRCDPISGHTALYWYRQSLGQGPEFLIYFQGTGAADDSGLPNDRFFAVRPEGSVSTLKIQRTERGDSAVYLCASSPTGDTEAFFGQGTRLTVV.

This chain joins TRBV6-4 and TRBJ2-1; TRBD2 agrees at 8 bases. This CDR3 is 14 amino acids long. Germline assignment: CDR1 MRHNA and CDR2 SNTAGT. V lost 4 bases and J lost 9; bases outside the gene matches: 8. The CDR3 spells CASSAERGGVEQFF. CDR3 nucleotide sequence: TGTGCCAGCAGTGCGGAACGGGGGGGCGTTGAGCAGTTCTTC.

The chain recombines TRBV2 with TRBJ1-2; 10 bases map to TRBD1. The V segment lost 6 bases and the J segment 5 bases; nucleotides outside the gene matches: 6. There are 14 residues in the CDR3. CDR1 is SNHLY, CDR2 FYNNEI, per germline. CDR3 DNA sequence: TGTGCCAGCAGGGGGACAGGGGTTTTTTATGGCTACACCTTC. Translated: CASRGTGVFYGYTF.

This clone was detected only a few times. The J gene is TRBJ1-2, the V gene TRBV6-5, with D possibly matching TRBD1 (5 bases). The CDR3 has 13 residues. The V and J ends lost 5 bases and 4 bases respectively, with 11 bases between them. Per germline, CDR1 MNHEY and CDR2 SVGAGI. The CDR3 loop is CASSTGLPYGYTF. CDR3 nucleotide sequence: TGTGCCAGCAGTACAGGCTTACCCTATGGCTACACCTTC.

V usage is TRBV27 and J usage is TRBJ2-5; TRBD2 might be the D (5 bases). The J call may be in error: the DNA end matches TRBJ2-7 better. This CDR3 has 11 amino acids. In germline, CDR1 is MNHEY, CDR2 SMNVEV (reference sequence). CDR3 protein: CASSSGDEQYF. The CDR3 DNA is TGTGCCAGCAGTTCCGGGGACGAGCAGTACTTC.

The chain employs TRBV10-1 and TRBJ1-4; possibly TRBD1 for D (6 bases). The CDR3 has 15 amino acids. Trimming pared 6 bases from V and 3 bases from J, leaving 14 bases between. Germline V gene sequence: CDR1 WNHNN, CDR2 SYGVQD (reference sequence). The DNA for the CDR3 is TGCGCCAGCAGCTTTACAGGGTTGGCTAATGAAAAACTGTTTTTT. Its protein product is CASSFTGLANEKLFF.

V gene TRBV2 combines with J gene TRBJ2-5; 7 bases align to TRBD1. Germline CDR1 reads SNHLY; CDR2 reads FYNNEI. This CDR3 has 13 amino acids. J gave up 5 bases and V 6 bases, and 6 bases lay outside the gene matches. CDR3 sequence (DNA): TGTGCCAGCAGAAGACAGGGTCAGGAGACCCAGTACTTC. Amino acid sequence: CASRRQGQETQYF.